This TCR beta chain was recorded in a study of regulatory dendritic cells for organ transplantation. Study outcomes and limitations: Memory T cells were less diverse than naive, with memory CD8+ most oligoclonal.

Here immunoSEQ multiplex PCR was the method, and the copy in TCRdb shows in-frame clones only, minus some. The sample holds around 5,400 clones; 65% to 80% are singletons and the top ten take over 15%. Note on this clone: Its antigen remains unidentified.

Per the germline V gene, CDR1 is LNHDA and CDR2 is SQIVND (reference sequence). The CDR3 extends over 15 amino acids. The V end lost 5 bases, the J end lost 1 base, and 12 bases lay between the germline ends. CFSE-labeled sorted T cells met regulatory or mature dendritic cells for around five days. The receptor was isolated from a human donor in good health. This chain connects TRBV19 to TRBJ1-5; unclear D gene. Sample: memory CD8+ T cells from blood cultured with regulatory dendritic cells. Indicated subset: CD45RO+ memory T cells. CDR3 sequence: CASSFLLESNQPQHF. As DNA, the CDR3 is TGTGCCAGTAGTTTCCTACTTGAAAGCAATCAGCCCCAGCATTTT. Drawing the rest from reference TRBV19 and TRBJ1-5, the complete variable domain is DGGITQSPKYLFRKEGQNVTLSCEQNLNHDAMYWYRQDPGQGLRLIYYSQIVNDFQKGDIAEGYSVSREKKESFPLTVTSAQKNPTAFYLCASSFLLESNQPQHFGDGTRLSIL.